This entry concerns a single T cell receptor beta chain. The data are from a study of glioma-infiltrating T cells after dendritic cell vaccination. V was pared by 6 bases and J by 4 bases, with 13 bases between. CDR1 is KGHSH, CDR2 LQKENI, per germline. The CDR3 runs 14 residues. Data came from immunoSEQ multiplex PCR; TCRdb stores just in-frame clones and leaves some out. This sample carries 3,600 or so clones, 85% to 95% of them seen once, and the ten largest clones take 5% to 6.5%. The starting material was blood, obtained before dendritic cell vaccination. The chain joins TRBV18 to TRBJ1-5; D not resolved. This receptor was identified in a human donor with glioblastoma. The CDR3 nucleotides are TGTGCCAGCTCTCCCGGACGGACTAATCAGCCCCAGCATTTT. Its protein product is CASSPGRTNQPQHF.